The 18 T cell receptor beta chains reported below all come from one sample, sequenced in a study of blood T cell repertoires in COVID-19. Assay used: immunoSEQ multiplex PCR; TCRdb lists only in-frame clones, some missing. This table holds about 240,000 clones, roughly 80% found once. Sequenced input: peripheral blood. The receptors stem from a woman between 18 and 30 years old with acute or convalescent COVID-19.

A few counts support this clone. V is TRBV19 and J is TRBJ2-2; TRBD1 aligns across 10 bases. V gave up 5 bases and J gave up 0 bases; unmatched junction bases: 12. The germline gives CDR1 LNHDA, CDR2 SQIVND (reference sequence). The CDR3 is 19 amino acids. CDR3 region: CASSPRTGGVGPNTGELFF. The CDR3 DNA is TGTGCCAGTAGTCCCAGGACAGGGGGAGTCGGACCGAACACCGGGGAGCTGTTTTTT. Filled out from reference TRBV19 and TRBJ2-2, the complete variable domain reads DGGITQSPKYLFRKEGQNVTLSCEQNLNHDAMYWYRQDPGQGLRLIYYSQIVNDFQKGDIAEGYSVSREKKESFPLTVTSAQKNPTAFYLCASSPRTGGVGPNTGELFFGEGSRLTVL.

CDR3: CASSLGHNNEQFF. For the CDR3, the DNA is TGCGCCAGCAGCTTGGGACATAACAATGAGCAGTTCTTC. The J gene is TRBJ2-1, the V gene TRBV5-1; D unresolved. The CDR3 extends over 13 amino acids. The germline V gene encodes CDR1 SGHRS and CDR2 YFSETQ. V shed 0 bases and J shed 5 bases, with 6 bases lying between them.

This clone was counted between two and nine times. The chain carries TRBV4-3 and TRBJ1-5; 8 nucleotides line up with TRBD1. This CDR3 is 17 amino acids long. Germline values: CDR1 LGHNA, CDR2 YSLEER. The trim removed 1 base at V and 3 bases at J, leaving 8 bases unmatched. Written as DNA, the CDR3 is TGCGCCAGCAGCCAAGGGACAGGGTTAGGTTTCAATCAGCCCCAGCATTTT. Translation: CASSQGTGLGFNQPQHF.

This chain links TRBV4-3 with TRBJ1-1, with D uncertain. Germline V gives CDR1 LGHNA, CDR2 YSLEER. Trimming cost V 0 bases and J 4 bases, with 12 bases left between them. The CDR3 is made up of 15 amino acids. As DNA, the CDR3 is TGCGCCAGCAGCCAAGATTTTCCGTCGGGCACTGAAGCTTTCTTT. This sequence encodes CASSQDFPSGTEAFF.

The rearrangement links TRBV12-3 or TRBV12-4 to TRBJ1-6; D possibly corresponds to TRBD1 (5 bases). This CDR3 comprises 12 residues. V shed 9 bases and J shed 10 bases, with 13 bases lying between them. Written as DNA, the CDR3 is TGTGCCAGTCAGGGAAAAGGCTCACCCCTCCACTTT. It codes for CASQGKGSPLHF.

The chain has TRBV11-2 and TRBJ2-2; a weak D match, TRBD2 (6 bases). Germline CDR1 SGHAT, CDR2 FQNNGV. CDR3 size: 15 residues. Trimming stripped 6 bases from V and 3 bases from J, with 14 bases between. CDR3 nucleotide sequence: TGTGCCAGCAGACAGGTCATAGCGGACACCGGGGAGCTGTTTTTT. Its protein is CASRQVIADTGELFF.

V gene TRBV28 combines with J gene TRBJ2-1; D ambiguous. The CDR3 is 12 amino acids. Germline assignment: CDR1 MDHEN and CDR2 SYDVKM. V lost 6 bases, J lost 9 bases, and 12 bases lay in between. The CDR3 nucleotides are TGTGCCAGCAGGAGATCGCCCGGTGAGCAGTTCTTC. Amino acids: CASRRSPGEQFF. The complete variable domain, with remaining parts taken from reference TRBV28 and TRBJ2-1, reads DVKVTQSSRYLVKRTGEKVFLECVQDMDHENMFWYRQDPGLGLRLIYFSYDVKMKEKGDIPEGYSVSREKKERFSLILESASTNQTSMYLCASRRSPGEQFFGPGTRLTVL.

The rearrangement joins TRBV7-8 to TRBJ2-1; maybe TRBD2 (5 bases). Germline-derived CDR1 and CDR2 are SGHVS and FQNEAQ. The ends were cut back, 7 bases at V and 8 bases at J, with 15 bases in the middle. This CDR3 has 13 residues. In DNA, the CDR3 is TGTGCCAGCACCCCCGCCGGACTTCATGAGCAGTTCTTC. Its protein product is CASTPAGLHEQFF.

This chain joins TRBV12-5 and TRBJ1-2; 7 bases map to TRBD1. Germline CDR1 is LGHNT and CDR2 is FRNRAP. V was clipped by 3 bases and J by 8 bases; unmatched bases: 9. This CDR3 is 14 amino acids long. The CDR3 DNA reads as TGTGCTAGTGGTTTCGGGACAGCCTACGGAGGCTACACCTTC. Translation gives CASGFGTAYGGYTF.

The gene calls are TRBV29-1 and TRBJ2-1; 8 bases are shared with TRBD2. V lost 3 bases to trimming and J lost 4 bases; unmatched junction nucleotides: 8. The CDR3 sequence is 15 residues long. Looked up from germline, CDR1 is SQVTM and CDR2 is ANQGSEA. The CDR3 loop is CSVDASGFKYNEQFF. CDR3 bases: TGCAGCGTTGACGCTAGCGGGTTTAAGTACAATGAGCAGTTCTTC.

V gene TRBV27 combines with J gene TRBJ2-1, with D perhaps TRBD2 (8 bases). V was shortened by 2 bases and J by 6 bases, with 23 bases between the two germline ends. Germline CDR1 is MNHEY and CDR2 is SMNVEV (reference sequence). CDR3 size: 18 residues. CDR3: CASSLDRDGGVSPNEQFF. The DNA of the CDR3 is TGTGCCAGCAGTTTAGACAGGGACGGGGGGGTCTCTCCCAATGAGCAGTTCTTC.

The V gene is TRBV10-3, the J gene TRBJ1-6, with a tentative D call TRBD1 (5 bases). This CDR3 has 15 residues. V gave up 4 bases and J gave up 5 bases, with 12 bases separating them. In germline, CDR1 is ENHRY, CDR2 SYGVKD. The DNA for the CDR3 is TGTGCCATCAGTGCCGCAGGGCCCAATAATTCACCCCTCCACTTT. It encodes CAISAAGPNNSPLHF.

Written as DNA, the CDR3 is TGTGCCAGCAGTTTGTGGACCGGGACTAGCGGGGAAAGCACAGATACGCAGTATTTT. Translated, it gives CASSLWTGTSGESTDTQYF. This rearrangement joins TRBV27 to TRBJ2-3; 13 positions agree with TRBD2. CDR1 is MNHEY and CDR2 is SMNVEV in the germline V gene (reference sequence). V was pared by 3 bases and J by 0 bases, with 9 bases of the junction left unmatched. The CDR3 loop spans 19 amino acids.

This clone was counted between two and nine times. This chain uses TRBV27 with TRBJ1-2; 8 bases fit TRBD1. The V gene end was trimmed by 6 bases and the J gene end by 7 bases; junction bases not matched to a gene: 10. Germline CDR1 and CDR2: MNHEY and SMNVEV (reference sequence). This CDR3 has 14 residues. The DNA for the CDR3 is TGTGCCAGCAGCCCCGACAGGGGTGGTGGTGGCTACACCTTC. The encoded protein is CASSPDRGGGGYTF.

This clone was detected ten times or more. V and J are TRBV5-4 and TRBJ2-5; D gene unclear. The V end lost 4 bases, the J end lost 2 bases, and 15 bases lay between the germline ends. The CDR3 totals 15 residues. Germline V gene sequence: CDR1 SGHNT, CDR2 YYREEE (reference sequence). In DNA form, the CDR3 reads TGTGCCAGCAGCGACGGTCCTACAGTGCAAGAGACCCAGTACTTC. Translated, it gives CASSDGPTVQETQYF.

This chain uses TRBV7-3 with TRBJ2-2; weak D call: TRBD1 (5 bases). V lost 5 bases, J lost 0 bases, and 13 bases lay in between. There are 16 residues in the CDR3. CDR1 SGHTA and CDR2 FQGTGA come from the germline V gene. The CDR3 loop is CASSPQGATNTGELFF. CDR3 nucleotide sequence: TGTGCCAGCAGCCCACAAGGGGCAACGAACACCGGGGAGCTGTTTTTT.

V is TRBV18 and J is TRBJ2-3, with 9 bases lining up with TRBD1. V lost 6 bases and J lost 1; bases outside the gene matches: 8. Germline V gene data show CDR1 as KGHSH and CDR2 as LQKENI. The CDR3 totals 16 residues. CDR3 nucleotides: TGTGCCAGCTCCAACACAGGGGGCGTTGGCACAGATACGCAGTATTTT. Translated, it gives CASSNTGGVGTDTQYF.

V usage is TRBV18 and J usage is TRBJ2-5, with no clear D. Germline CDR1 and CDR2: KGHSH and LQKENI. V lost 6 bases, J lost 5 bases, and 16 bases lay in between. The CDR3 totals 14 residues. The CDR3 DNA reads TGTGCCAGCTCGGGTCTTTACCTAGTGGAGACCCAGTACTTC. Encoded protein: CASSGLYLVETQYF.